This entry features one T cell receptor (beta chain) sequence. Reverse transcription of roughly 0.5 to 1 ug RNA used random hexamers. Via MiXCR, TCRdb re-called the immunoSEQ multiplex PCR reads, giving one row per CDR3 protein. In the table there are under 250,000 distinct CDR3 sequences, about 95% of which are singletons. The entry originates in a study of CD8 T cells in Susac syndrome. It was negative isolation that provided the CD8+ and CD4+ T cells, whereas TEMRA cells were enriched by FACS. This clonotype originated in a human donor with Susac syndrome. The sequenced sample was CD4+ T cells from PBMCs.

CDR3 loop: CSAGGAGGPGEQYF. The CDR3 DNA reads TGCAGTGCTGGGGGAGCGGGGGGGCCGGGGGAGCAGTACTTC. The chain links TRBV20-1 to TRBJ2-7; the match to TRBD2 covers 10 bases. The CDR3 sequence is 14 residues long. V lost 5 bases to trimming and J lost 7 bases; unmatched junction nucleotides: 11. Germline CDR1 is DFQATT and CDR2 is SNEGSKA (reference sequence).